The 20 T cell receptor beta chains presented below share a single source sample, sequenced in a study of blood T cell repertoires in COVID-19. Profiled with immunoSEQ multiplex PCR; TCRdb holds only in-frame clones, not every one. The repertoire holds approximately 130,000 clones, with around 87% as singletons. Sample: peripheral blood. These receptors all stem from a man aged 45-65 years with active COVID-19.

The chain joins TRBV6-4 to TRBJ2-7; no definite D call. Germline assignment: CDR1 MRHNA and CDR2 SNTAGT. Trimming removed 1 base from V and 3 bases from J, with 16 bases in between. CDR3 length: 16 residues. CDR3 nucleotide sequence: TGTGCCAGCAGTGACTGCAACCTAGGTCACAACTACGAGCAGTACTTC. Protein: CASSDCNLGHNYEQYF.

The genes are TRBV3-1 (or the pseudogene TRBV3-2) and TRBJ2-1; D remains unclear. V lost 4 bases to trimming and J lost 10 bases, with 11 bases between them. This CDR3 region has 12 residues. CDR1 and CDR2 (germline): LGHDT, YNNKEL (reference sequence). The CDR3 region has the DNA TGTGCCAGCAGCCCGACTCCCGAGGAGCAGTTCTTC. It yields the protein CASSPTPEEQFF.

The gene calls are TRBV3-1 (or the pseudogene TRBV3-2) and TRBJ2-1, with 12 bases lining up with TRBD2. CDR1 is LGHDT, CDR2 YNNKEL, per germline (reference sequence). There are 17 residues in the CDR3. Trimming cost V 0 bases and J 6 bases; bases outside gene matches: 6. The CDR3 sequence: CASSQELAGGIFNEQFF. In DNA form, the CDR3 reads TGTGCCAGCAGCCAAGAACTAGCGGGGGGTATATTCAATGAGCAGTTCTTC.

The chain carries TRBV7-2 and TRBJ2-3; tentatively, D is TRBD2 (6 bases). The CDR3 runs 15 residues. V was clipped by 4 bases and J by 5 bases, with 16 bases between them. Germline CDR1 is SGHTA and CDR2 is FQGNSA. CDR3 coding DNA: TGTGCCAGCAGCTCATCCGGGGGTTCGGGAGATACGCAGTATTTT. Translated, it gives CASSSSGGSGDTQYF.

CDR3 sequence reads: CASTSGGRLRTQYF. The CDR3 DNA sequence: TGTGCCAGCACCTCAGGGGGCCGGTTGAGGACCCAGTACTTC. The chain is built from TRBV6-5 and TRBJ2-5, with 8 nucleotides matching TRBD1. CDR3 length: 14 amino acids. After removal of 7 bases from V and 7 bases from J, the junction contained 11 bases not matched to a gene. CDR1 and CDR2 from the germline V gene are MNHEY and SVGAGI.

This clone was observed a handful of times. CDR3 in DNA: TGTGCCAGCAGTGAAGCTTGGCGGGGGCAGTATTTT. Its protein product is CASSEAWRGQYF. The chain employs TRBV2 and TRBJ2-3, with a weak D call TRBD2 (6 bases). V was clipped by 0 bases and J by 11 bases, with 9 bases between them. The length of the CDR3 is 12 residues. Germline lookup yields CDR1 SNHLY and CDR2 FYNNEI.

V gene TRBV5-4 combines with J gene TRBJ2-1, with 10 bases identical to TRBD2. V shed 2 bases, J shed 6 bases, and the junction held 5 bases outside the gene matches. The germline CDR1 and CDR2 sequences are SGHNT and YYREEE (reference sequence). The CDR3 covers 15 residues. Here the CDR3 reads CASSFGSGGGNEQFF. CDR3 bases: TGTGCCAGCAGCTTTGGGAGCGGGGGGGGCAATGAGCAGTTCTTC.

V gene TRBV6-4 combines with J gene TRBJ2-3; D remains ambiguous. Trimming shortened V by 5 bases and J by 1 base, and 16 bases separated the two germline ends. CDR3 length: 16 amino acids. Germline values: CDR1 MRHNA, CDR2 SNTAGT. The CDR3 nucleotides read TGTGCCAGCAGTCCCTCGGGTAGAAGCGGCACAGATACGCAGTATTTT. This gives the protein CASSPSGRSGTDTQYF.

CDR3 loop: CASGPPAVALMDTQYF. The CDR3 DNA reads TGTGCTAGTGGTCCACCCGCGGTAGCATTGATGGATACGCAGTATTTT. V and J are TRBV12-5 and TRBJ2-3, with D uncertain. V gave up 5 bases and J gave up 6 bases, with 21 bases separating them. Per the germline V gene, CDR1 is LGHNT and CDR2 is FRNRAP. The CDR3 sequence is 16 residues long.

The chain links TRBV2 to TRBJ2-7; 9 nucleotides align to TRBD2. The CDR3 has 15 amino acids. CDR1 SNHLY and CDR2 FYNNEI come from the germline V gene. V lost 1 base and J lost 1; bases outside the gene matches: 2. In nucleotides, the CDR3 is TGTGCCAGCAGTGAAGAAAGCGGGGGGTCCTACGAGCAGTACTTC. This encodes CASSEESGGSYEQYF.

The CDR3 DNA is TGTGCCAGCAGCCAGGGCGGGGGGGACTCAGATACGCAGTATTTT. Residues: CASSQGGGDSDTQYF. This chain joins TRBV4-2 and TRBJ2-3; 9 bases line up with TRBD2. Germline loops: CDR1 LGHNA, CDR2 YNFKEQ. The ends lost 3 bases at V and 4 bases at J; junction bases unmatched: 5. This CDR3 has 15 amino acids.

CDR3 in DNA: TGTGCCAGCAGTCTGACTAGCGGGACAGATACGCAGTATTTT. It encodes CASSLTSGTDTQYF. The chain couples TRBV2 to TRBJ2-3, with 10 nucleotides matching TRBD2. This CDR3 is built from 14 residues. Germline-derived CDR1 and CDR2 are SNHLY and FYNNEI. Trimming at V came to 5 bases and at J to 3 bases, leaving 2 bases not matched to a gene.

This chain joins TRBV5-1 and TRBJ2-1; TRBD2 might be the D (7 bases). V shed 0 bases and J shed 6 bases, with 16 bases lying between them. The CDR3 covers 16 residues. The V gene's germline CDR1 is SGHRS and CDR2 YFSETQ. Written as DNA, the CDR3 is TGCGCCAGCAGCTTGGCCCAGGGACGGGGGGCCAATGAGCAGTTCTTC. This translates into CASSLAQGRGANEQFF.

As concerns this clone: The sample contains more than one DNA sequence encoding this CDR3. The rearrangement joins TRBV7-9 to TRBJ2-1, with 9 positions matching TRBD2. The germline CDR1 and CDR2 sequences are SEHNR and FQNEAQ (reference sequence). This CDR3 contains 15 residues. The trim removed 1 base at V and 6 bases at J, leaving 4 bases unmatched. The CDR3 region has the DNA TGTGCCAGCAGCTTAGGGCTAGCGGGGACCAATGAGCAGTTCTTC. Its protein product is CASSLGLAGTNEQFF.

The CDR3 coding sequence is TGTGCCTGGGGGGACTCGATGCAGTACTTC. Its translation is CAWGDSMQYF. The rearrangement links TRBV30 to TRBJ2-7; a possible D gene is TRBD2 (6 bases). This CDR3 is built from 10 residues. Trimming removed 5 bases at V and 9 bases at J, with 11 bases between. The germline V gene encodes CDR1 GTSNPN and CDR2 SVGIG (reference sequence).

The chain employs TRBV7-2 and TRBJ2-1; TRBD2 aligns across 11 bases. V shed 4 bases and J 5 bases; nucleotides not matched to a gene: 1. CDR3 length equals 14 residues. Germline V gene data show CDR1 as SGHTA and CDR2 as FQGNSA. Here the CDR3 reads CASSWGLADNEQFF. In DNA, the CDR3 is TGTGCCAGCAGCTGGGGACTAGCGGACAATGAGCAGTTCTTC.

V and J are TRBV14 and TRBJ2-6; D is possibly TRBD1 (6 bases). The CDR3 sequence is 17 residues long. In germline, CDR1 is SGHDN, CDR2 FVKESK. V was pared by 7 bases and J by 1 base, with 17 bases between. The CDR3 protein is CASTWGHRLSGANVLTF. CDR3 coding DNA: TGTGCCAGCACGTGGGGACACAGGTTGTCTGGGGCCAACGTCCTGACTTTC.

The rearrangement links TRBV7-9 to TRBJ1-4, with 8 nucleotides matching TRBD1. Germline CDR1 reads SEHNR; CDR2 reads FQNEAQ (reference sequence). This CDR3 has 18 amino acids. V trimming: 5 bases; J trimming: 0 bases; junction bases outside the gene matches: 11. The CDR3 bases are TGTGCCAGCAGCACCCGGACAGGGATTAGGGCAACTAATGAAAAACTGTTTTTT. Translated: CASSTRTGIRATNEKLFF.

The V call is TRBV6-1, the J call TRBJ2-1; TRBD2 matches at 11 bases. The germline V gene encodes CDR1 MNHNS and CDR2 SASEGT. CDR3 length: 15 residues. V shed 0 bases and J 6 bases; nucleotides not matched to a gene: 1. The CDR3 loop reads CASSEASGGANEQFF. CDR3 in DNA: TGTGCCAGCAGTGAAGCTAGCGGGGGGGCCAATGAGCAGTTCTTC.

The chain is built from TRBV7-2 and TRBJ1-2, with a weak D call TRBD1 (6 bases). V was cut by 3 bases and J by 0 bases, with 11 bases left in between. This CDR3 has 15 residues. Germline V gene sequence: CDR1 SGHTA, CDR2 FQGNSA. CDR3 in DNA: TGTGCCAGCAGCTTTGCGGGGGCCCCTAACTATGGCTACACCTTC. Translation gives CASSFAGAPNYGYTF.